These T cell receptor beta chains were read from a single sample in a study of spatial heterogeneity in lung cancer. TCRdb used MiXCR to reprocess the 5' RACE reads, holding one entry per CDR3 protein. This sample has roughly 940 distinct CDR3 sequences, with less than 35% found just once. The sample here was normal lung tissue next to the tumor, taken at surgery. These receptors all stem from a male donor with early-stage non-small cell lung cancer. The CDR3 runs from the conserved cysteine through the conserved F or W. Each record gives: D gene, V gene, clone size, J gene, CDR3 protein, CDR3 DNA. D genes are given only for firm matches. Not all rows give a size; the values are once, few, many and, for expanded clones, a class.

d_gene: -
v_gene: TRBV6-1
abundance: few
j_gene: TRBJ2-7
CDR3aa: CASSFTQGYEQYF
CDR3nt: TGTGCCAGCAGTTTCACCCAGGGGTACGAGCAGTACTTC

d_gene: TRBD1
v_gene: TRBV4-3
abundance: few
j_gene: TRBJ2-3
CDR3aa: CASSQGRGRITDTQYF
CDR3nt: TGCGCCAGCAGCCAAGGTAGGGGGCGGATCACAGATACGCAGTATTTT

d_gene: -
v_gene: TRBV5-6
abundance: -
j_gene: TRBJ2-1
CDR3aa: CASSLDDWDVNNEQFF
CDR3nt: TGTGCCAGCAGTCTCGACGACTGGGATGTAAACAATGAGCAGTTCTTC

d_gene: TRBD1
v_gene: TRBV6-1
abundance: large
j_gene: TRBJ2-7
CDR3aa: CATQGVWYEQYF
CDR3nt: TGTGCCACCCAGGGGGTCTGGTACGAGCAGTACTTC

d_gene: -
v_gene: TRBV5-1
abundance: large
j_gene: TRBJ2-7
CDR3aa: CASSLAGTNAYEQYF
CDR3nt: TGCGCCAGCAGCTTGGCCGGGACGAATGCCTACGAGCAGTACTTC

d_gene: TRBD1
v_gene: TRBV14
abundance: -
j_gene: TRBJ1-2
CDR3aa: CASSPDRDYGYTF
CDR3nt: TGTGCCAGCAGCCCCGACAGGGACTATGGCTACACCTTC

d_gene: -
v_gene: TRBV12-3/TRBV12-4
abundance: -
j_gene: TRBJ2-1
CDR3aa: CASSFVRSGHGNEQFF
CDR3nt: TGTGCCAGCAGTTTCGTAAGGTCAGGGCATGGCAATGAGCAGTTCTTC

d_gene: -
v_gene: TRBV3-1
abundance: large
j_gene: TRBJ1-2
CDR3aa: CASSQDLVRQELPPSYGYTF
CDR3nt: TGTGCCAGCAGCCAAGATCTGGTTCGACAGGAACTCCCCCCCTCCTATGGCTACACCTTC

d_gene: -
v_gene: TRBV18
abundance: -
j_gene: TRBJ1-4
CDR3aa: CASPPNGQNEKLFF
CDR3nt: TGTGCCAGCCCCCCAAACGGACAGAATGAAAAACTGTTTTTT

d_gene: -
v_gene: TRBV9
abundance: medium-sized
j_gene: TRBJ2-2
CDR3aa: CASSPRRPNTGELFF
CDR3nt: TGTGCCAGCAGCCCTCGGCGCCCGAACACCGGGGAGCTGTTTTTT

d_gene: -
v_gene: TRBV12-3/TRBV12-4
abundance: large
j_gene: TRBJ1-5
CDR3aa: CASSLVQGAPEAQHF
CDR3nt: TGTGCCAGCAGTTTGGTCCAGGGAGCCCCGGAGGCCCAGCATTTT

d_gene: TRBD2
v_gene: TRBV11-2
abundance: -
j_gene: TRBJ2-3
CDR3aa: CVSSTTSGHPTDTQYF
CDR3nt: TGTGTCAGCAGCACGACTAGCGGACACCCCACAGATACGCAGTATTTT

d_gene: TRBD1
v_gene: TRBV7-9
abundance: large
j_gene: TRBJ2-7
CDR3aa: CASSLGQGAVGEQYF
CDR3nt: TGTGCCAGCAGCTTGGGACAGGGGGCAGTAGGAGAGCAGTACTTC

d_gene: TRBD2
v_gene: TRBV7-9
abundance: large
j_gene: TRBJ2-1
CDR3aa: CASSLGGGNEQFF
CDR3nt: TGTGCCAGCAGCTTAGGCGGGGGTAATGAGCAGTTCTTC

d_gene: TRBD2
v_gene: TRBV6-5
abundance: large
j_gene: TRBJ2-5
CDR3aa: CASSSWGGKTQYF
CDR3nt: TGTGCCAGCAGTTCTTGGGGGGGGAAGACCCAGTACTTC

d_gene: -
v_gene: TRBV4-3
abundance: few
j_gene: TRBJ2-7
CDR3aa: CASSQGTSSPYEQYF
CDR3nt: TGCGCCAGCAGCCAAGGCACCTCCTCCCCTTACGAGCAGTACTTC

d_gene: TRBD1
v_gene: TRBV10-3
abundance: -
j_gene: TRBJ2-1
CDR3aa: CAISEIPGTGYDEQFF
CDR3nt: TGTGCCATCAGTGAGATACCCGGGACAGGGTACGATGAGCAGTTCTTC

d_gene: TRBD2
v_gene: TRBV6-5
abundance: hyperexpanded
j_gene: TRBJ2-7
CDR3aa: CASSYGGGAGGEQYF
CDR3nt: TGTGCCAGCAGTTACGGCGGGGGGGCCGGCGGCGAGCAGTACTTC

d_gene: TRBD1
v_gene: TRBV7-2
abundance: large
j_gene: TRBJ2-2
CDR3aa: CASSQGDRGIWNTGELFF
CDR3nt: TGTGCCAGCAGCCAAGGGGACAGGGGAATTTGGAACACCGGGGAGCTGTTTTTT

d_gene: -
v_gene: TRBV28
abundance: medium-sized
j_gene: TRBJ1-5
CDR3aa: CASSSSQFGQPKHF
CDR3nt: TGTGCCAGCAGTTCATCACAATTCGGTCAGCCCAAGCATTTT

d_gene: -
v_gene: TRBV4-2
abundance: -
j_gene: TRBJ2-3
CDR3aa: CASSQDLAGEDTQYF
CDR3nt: TGTGCCAGCAGCCAAGATTTGGCAGGGGAAGATACGCAGTATTTT

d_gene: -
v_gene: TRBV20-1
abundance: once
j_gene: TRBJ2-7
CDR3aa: CSAPLTAGTGYEQYF
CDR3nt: TGCAGTGCTCCCCTTACCGCCGGGACGGGTTACGAGCAGTACTTC

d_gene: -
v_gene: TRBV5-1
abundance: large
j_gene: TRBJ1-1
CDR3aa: CASSLDGAGNTEAFF
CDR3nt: TGCGCCAGCAGCTTGGATGGTGCTGGTAACACTGAAGCTTTCTTT

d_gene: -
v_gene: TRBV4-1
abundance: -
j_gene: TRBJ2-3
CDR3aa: CASSQDSGRTDTQYF
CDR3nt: TGCGCCAGCAGCCAAGACTCAGGGAGGACAGATACGCAGTATTTT

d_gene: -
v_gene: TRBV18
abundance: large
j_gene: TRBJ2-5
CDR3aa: CASGPSARGTRAQYF
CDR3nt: TGTGCCAGCGGTCCCTCGGCCAGGGGGACTAGGGCCCAGTACTTC

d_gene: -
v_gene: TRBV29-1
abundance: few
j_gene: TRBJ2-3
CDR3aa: CSVSGFTDTQYF
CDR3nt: TGCAGCGTTAGTGGCTTCACAGATACGCAGTATTTT

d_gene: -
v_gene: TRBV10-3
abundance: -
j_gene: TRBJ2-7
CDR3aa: CAISPAYEQYF
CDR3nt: TGTGCCATCAGTCCCGCTTACGAGCAGTACTTC

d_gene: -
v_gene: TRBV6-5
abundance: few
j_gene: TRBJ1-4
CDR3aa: CASSLSEAEKLFF
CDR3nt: TGTGCCAGCAGTCTGTCAGAAGCCGAAAAACTGTTTTTT

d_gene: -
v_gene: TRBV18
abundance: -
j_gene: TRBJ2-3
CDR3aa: CASSPWASTDTQYF
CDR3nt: TGTGCCAGCTCACCTTGGGCTTCTACAGATACGCAGTATTTT

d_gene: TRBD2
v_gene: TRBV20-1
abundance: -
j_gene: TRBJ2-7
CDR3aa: CSARGETSASSSYEQYF
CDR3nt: TGCAGTGCTAGAGGGGAGACTAGCGCGTCGAGCTCCTACGAGCAGTACTTC

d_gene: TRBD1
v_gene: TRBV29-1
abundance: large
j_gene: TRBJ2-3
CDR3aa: CSVEKTGLDTQYF
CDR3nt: TGCAGCGTTGAAAAGACAGGGTTGGATACGCAGTATTTT

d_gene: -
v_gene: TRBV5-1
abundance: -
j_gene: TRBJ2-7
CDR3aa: CASSWDKSYEQYF
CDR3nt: TGCGCCAGCAGCTGGGACAAATCCTACGAGCAGTACTTC